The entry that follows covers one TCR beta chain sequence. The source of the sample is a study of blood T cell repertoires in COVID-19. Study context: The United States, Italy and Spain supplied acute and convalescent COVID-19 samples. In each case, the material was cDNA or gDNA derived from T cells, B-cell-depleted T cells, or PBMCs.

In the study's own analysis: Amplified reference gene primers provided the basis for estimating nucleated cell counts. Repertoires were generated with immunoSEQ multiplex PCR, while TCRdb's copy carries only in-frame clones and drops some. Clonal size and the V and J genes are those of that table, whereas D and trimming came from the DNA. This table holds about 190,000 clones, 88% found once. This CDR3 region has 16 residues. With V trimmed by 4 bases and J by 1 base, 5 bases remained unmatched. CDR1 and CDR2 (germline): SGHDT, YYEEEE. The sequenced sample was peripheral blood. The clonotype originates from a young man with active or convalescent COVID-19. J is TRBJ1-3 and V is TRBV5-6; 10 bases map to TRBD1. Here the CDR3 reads CASSTPGQGSGNTIYF. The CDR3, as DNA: TGTGCCAGCAGCACACCGGGACAGGGGTCTGGAAACACCATATATTTT.